Following are 14 T cell receptor beta chains from one sample sequenced in a study of cytomegalovirus exposure and HLA in healthy donors. Sequenced by immunoSEQ multiplex PCR; TCRdb stores in-frame clones only, minus some. The profile shows 250,000 to 350,000 clones, roughly 90% of them singletons. The sample was PBMCs. These receptors originate from a woman younger than 30 in good health and CMV-seronegative.

This sequence joins TRBV5-6 and TRBJ2-3, with 9 bases fitting TRBD2. The germline V gene encodes CDR1 SGHDT and CDR2 YYEEEE. Germline trimming cut 6 bases from V and 2 bases from J; bases unmatched to any gene: 10. CDR3 length equals 16 residues. For the CDR3, the DNA is TGTGCCAGCACCTACTTGCCTAGCGGGACCACAGATACGCAGTATTTT. This translates into CASTYLPSGTTDTQYF.

This clone was observed a single time. DNA for the CDR3: TGTGCCAGCAGCTTTCGACAGCAAGAGACCCAGTACTTC. Translation gives CASSFRQQETQYF. The chain recombines TRBV7-6 with TRBJ2-5, with a weak D call TRBD1 (5 bases). CDR1 and CDR2 (germline): SGHVS, FNYEAQ. The CDR3 consists of 13 residues. Trimming cost V 3 bases and J 2 bases, with 7 bases left between them.

The chain has TRBV4-1 and TRBJ1-2; a possible D gene is TRBD1 (5 bases). The germline CDR1 and CDR2 sequences are MGHRA and YSYEKL. The CDR3 covers 15 residues. V was pared by 0 bases and J by 8 bases, with 16 bases between. CDR3 in DNA: TGCGCCAGCAGCCAAGATCGTGGCAGGGTCCACGGCTACACCTTC. Its translation: CASSQDRGRVHGYTF.

The chain has TRBV29-1 and TRBJ2-7, with TRBD2 matching 8 bases. V lost 6 bases, J lost 0 bases, and 7 bases stayed unmatched. The germline V gene encodes CDR1 SQVTM and CDR2 ANQGSEA. The CDR3 has 14 amino acids. The CDR3 sequence: CSVLLAAYSYEQYF. CDR3 DNA: TGCAGCGTACTACTAGCGGCCTACTCCTACGAGCAGTACTTC.

The CDR3 protein is CASSWGLAGVDEQFF. The CDR3 DNA reads as TGTGCCAGCAGCTGGGGACTAGCGGGAGTGGATGAGCAGTTCTTC. The rearrangement joins TRBV5-6 to TRBJ2-1, with 14 nucleotides matching TRBD2. Trimming took 3 bases from V and 8 from J; bases not matched to a gene: 4. CDR1 and CDR2 from the germline V gene are SGHDT and YYEEEE. The CDR3 runs to 15 residues.

This chain links TRBV6-6 with TRBJ2-7; TRBD2 might be the D (6 bases). This CDR3 is 14 amino acids long. The germline gives CDR1 MNHNY, CDR2 SVGAGI (reference sequence). V lost 6 bases, J lost 4 bases, and 16 bases lay in between. Here the CDR3 DNA reads TGTGCCAGCAGCTACGGAGGGACCGAATACGAGCAGTACTTC. Its translation: CASSYGGTEYEQYF.

There are many counts of this clone. CDR3 bases: TGCGCCAGCAGCTTGGAACGGGACAGGGGGCCCACCGGGGAGCTGTTTTTT. Protein: CASSLERDRGPTGELFF. The chain recombines TRBV5-1 with TRBJ2-2, with TRBD1 identical over 12 bases. V shed 0 bases, J shed 4 bases, and the junction held 4 bases outside the gene matches. Germline lookup yields CDR1 SGHRS and CDR2 YFSETQ. This CDR3 has 17 amino acids.

This clone was seen many times. The chain couples TRBV6-5 to TRBJ2-7, with 11 bases identical to TRBD2. The ends lost 2 bases at V and 3 bases at J; junction bases unmatched: 0. CDR1 MNHEY and CDR2 SVGAGI come from the germline V gene. This CDR3 comprises 14 residues. The CDR3 DNA follows: TGTGCCAGCAGTTACGGGACTAGCGGCTACGAGCAGTACTTC. This sequence encodes CASSYGTSGYEQYF.

The CDR3 spells CASSYTGTADSYEQYF. As DNA, the CDR3 is TGTGCCAGCAGTTACACCGGGACAGCGGACTCCTACGAGCAGTACTTC. The chain joins TRBV6-5 to TRBJ2-7; 7 nucleotides line up with TRBD1. The junction had 7 bases not matched to a gene; V was cut back by 2 bases and J by 0 bases. This CDR3 spans 16 amino acids. Germline V CDR1 and CDR2: MNHEY, SVGAGI.

This chain uses TRBV5-1 with TRBJ1-4; 7 bases line up with TRBD1. The germline gives CDR1 SGHRS, CDR2 YFSETQ. The CDR3 runs to 14 residues. With V trimmed by 4 bases and J by 4 bases, 4 bases remained unmatched. For the CDR3, the DNA is TGCGCCAGCAGCAGAGGGGGCGTTAATGAAAAACTGTTTTTT. Translating it yields CASSRGGVNEKLFF.

The chain is built from TRBV19 and TRBJ2-1, with TRBD2 matching 9 bases. V gave up 3 bases and J gave up 4 bases; unmatched junction bases: 4. The CDR3 length is 15 residues. The germline CDR1 and CDR2 sequences are LNHDA and SQIVND (reference sequence). This chain's CDR3 is CASSMLTSGYNEQFF. The CDR3 nucleotides read TGTGCCAGTAGTATGCTGACTAGCGGTTACAATGAGCAGTTCTTC.

The V and J genes are TRBV28 and TRBJ2-7, with D possibly matching TRBD2 (5 bases). The germline CDR1 and CDR2 sequences are MDHEN and SYDVKM. Deletions cut 7 bases from V and 3 bases from J, with 19 bases between. This CDR3 is 15 amino acids long. The CDR3 reads CASTFGDRELYEQYF. The DNA of the CDR3 is TGTGCCAGCACCTTCGGGGATAGAGAACTCTACGAGCAGTACTTC. The full variable domain, completed using reference TRBV28 and TRBJ2-7, is DVKVTQSSRYLVKRTGEKVFLECVQDMDHENMFWYRQDPGLGLRLIYFSYDVKMKEKGDIPEGYSVSREKKERFSLILESASTNQTSMYLCASTFGDRELYEQYFGPGTRLTVT.

The genes are TRBV7-2 and TRBJ2-1; the match to TRBD2 covers 9 bases. CDR1 and CDR2 (germline): SGHTA, FQGNSA. The CDR3 extends over 14 amino acids. J was trimmed by 4 bases and V by 7 bases; bases with no gene match: 5. In DNA form, the CDR3 reads TGTGCCAGCACCGAGACTAGCGGTTACAATGAGCAGTTCTTC. It specifies CASTETSGYNEQFF.

The chain links TRBV19 to TRBJ2-5; 12 bases agree with TRBD2. Per the germline V gene, CDR1 is LNHDA and CDR2 is SQIVND (reference sequence). This CDR3 has 18 amino acids. The V and J ends lost 7 bases and 5 bases, in that order; junction bases with no gene match: 17. CDR3 bases: TGTGCCAGTACGCCTAGCCTAGCGGGAGGGCGTAGGCGGGAGACCCAGTACTTC. Translating it yields CASTPSLAGGRRRETQYF.